This T cell receptor beta chain was sequenced during a study of cytomegalovirus exposure and HLA in healthy donors. With V trimmed by 9 bases and J by 6 bases, 16 bases remained unmatched. CDR1 is LNHDA and CDR2 is SQIVND in the germline V gene (reference sequence). The CDR3 loop spans 16 amino acids. The primer mix had 60 Vbeta and 13 Jbeta primers. The assay was immunoSEQ multiplex PCR, and TCRdb's table has in-frame clones only and misses some. The table shows under 200,000 clones, with more than 65% occurring only once. Material: PBMCs. This sequence originates from a male donor in good health and CMV-seronegative. V usage is TRBV19 and J usage is TRBJ1-5; TRBD1 matches at 8 bases. Here the CDR3 DNA reads TGTGCCAGCCAAACAGGGGGTCCAGGAATGCGTCAGCCCCAGCATTTT. This encodes CASQTGGPGMRQPQHF.